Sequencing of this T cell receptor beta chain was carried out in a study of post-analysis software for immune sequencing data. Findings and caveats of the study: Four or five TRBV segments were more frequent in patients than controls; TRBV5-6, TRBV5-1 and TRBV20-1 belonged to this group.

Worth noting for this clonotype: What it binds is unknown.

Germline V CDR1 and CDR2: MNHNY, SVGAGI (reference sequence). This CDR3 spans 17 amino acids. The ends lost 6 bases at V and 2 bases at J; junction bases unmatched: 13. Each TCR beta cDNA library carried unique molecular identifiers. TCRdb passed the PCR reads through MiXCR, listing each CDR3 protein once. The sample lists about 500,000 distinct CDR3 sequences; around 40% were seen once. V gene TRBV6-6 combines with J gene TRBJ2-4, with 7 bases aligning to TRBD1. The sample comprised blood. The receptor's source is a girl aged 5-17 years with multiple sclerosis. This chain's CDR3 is CASSHGTGALTKNIQYF. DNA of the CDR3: TGTGCCAGCAGCCACGGTACAGGGGCCCTTACCAAAAACATTCAGTACTTC.